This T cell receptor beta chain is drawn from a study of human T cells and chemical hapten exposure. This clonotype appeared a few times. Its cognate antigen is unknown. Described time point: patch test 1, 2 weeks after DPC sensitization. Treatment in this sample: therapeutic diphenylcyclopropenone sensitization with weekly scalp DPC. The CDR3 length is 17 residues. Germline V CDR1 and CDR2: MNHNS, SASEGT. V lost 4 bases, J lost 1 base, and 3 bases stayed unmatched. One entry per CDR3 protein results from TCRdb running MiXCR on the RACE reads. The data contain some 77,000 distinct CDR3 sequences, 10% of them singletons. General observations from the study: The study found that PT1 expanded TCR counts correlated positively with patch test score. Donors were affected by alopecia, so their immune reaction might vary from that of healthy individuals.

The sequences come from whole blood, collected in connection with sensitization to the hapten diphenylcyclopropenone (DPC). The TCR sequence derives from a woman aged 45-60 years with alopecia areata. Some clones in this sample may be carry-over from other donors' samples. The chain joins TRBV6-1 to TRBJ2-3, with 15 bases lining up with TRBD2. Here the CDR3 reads CASSGTSGREGTDTQYF. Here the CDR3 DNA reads TGTGCCAGCAGTGGGACTAGCGGGAGGGAGGGCACAGATACGCAGTATTTT.